A selection of T cell receptor beta chains follows, all from one sample in a study of early T cells in non-severe SARS-CoV-2 infection. TCRdb re-called the 5' RACE reads with MiXCR, one entry per CDR3 protein. The data show tens of thousands of distinct CDR3 sequences, 13% seen once. The sample consisted of whole blood. These receptors came from an adult who was a healthcare worker with PCR-confirmed SARS-CoV-2 infection or an uninfected control (not recorded which). Each CDR3 is given with its conserved first and last residue. A D gene is named only where the DNA matches it firmly. The listing skips clone size in some rows; elsewhere it reads once, few, many or a size class.

V,size,D,length,J,CDR3,DNA
TRBV27,many,TRBD1,16,TRBJ2-5,CASSSNGQGFGETQYF,TGTGCCAGCAGTTCTAATGGACAGGGCTTTGGAGAGACCCAGTACTTC
TRBV29-1,few,-,12,TRBJ2-7,CSVRGGSYEQYF,TGCAGCGTTAGGGGAGGCTCCTACGAGCAGTACTTC
TRBV20-1,few,TRBD1,14,TRBJ1-4,CSARGTGVSEKLFF,TGCAGTGCTCGAGGGACAGGGGTGTCTGAAAAACTGTTTTTT
TRBV5-4,-,-,14,TRBJ2-5,CASSFWSARETQYF,TGTGCCAGCAGCTTTTGGAGCGCCAGAGAGACCCAGTACTTC
TRBV27,many,-,14,TRBJ1-1,CASSLLGENTEAFF,TGTGCCAGCAGTTTATTAGGGGAGAACACTGAAGCTTTCTTT
TRBV7-9,-,-,11,TRBJ1-5,CASSLQGPQHF,TGTGCCAGCAGCTTACAGGGGCCCCAGCATTTT
TRBV24-1,-,-,12,TRBJ1-2,CATGGSLGGYTF,TGTGCCACCGGGGGCAGCCTTGGGGGCTACACCTTC
TRBV5-5,-,-,16,TRBJ2-5,CASSLWRTGEKETQYF,TGTGCCAGCAGCTTGTGGCGGACTGGGGAAAAAGAGACCCAGTACTTC
TRBV20-1,few,TRBD1,16,TRBJ1-2,CSARKDRYYRNYGYTF,TGCAGTGCTAGAAAGGACAGGTACTATCGTAACTATGGCTACACCTTC
TRBV28,-,TRBD2,15,TRBJ2-5,CASNRAGGVQETQYF,TGTGCCAGCAACCGAGCGGGAGGGGTCCAAGAGACCCAGTACTTC
TRBV7-6,few,-,16,TRBJ2-3,CASSFYGTASTDTQYF,TGTGCCAGCAGCTTCTACGGGACCGCTAGCACAGATACGCAGTATTTT
TRBV10-3,many,-,12,TRBJ2-4,CAISEGDLIQYF,TGTGCCATCAGCGAAGGAGACTTGATTCAGTACTTC
TRBV27,few,-,13,TRBJ1-4,CASSLLSRRKLFF,TGTGCCAGCAGTTTACTGAGTAGGCGAAAACTGTTTTTT
TRBV7-8,few,TRBD2,16,TRBJ2-2,CASSSRGLQNTGELFF,TGTGCCAGCAGCTCCCGGGGACTACAAAACACCGGGGAGCTGTTTTTT
TRBV20-1,few,TRBD2,15,TRBJ2-1,CSALKAASGRNEQFF,TGCAGTGCTTTAAAAGCGGCTAGCGGGAGAAATGAGCAGTTCTTC
TRBV6-5,-,-,13,TRBJ2-5,CASNPRGRETQYF,TGTGCCAGCAATCCTAGGGGCAGGGAGACCCAGTACTTC
TRBV5-1,many,TRBD1,14,TRBJ1-6,CASSSDRVYSPLHF,TGCGCCAGCAGCTCGGACAGGGTGTATTCACCCCTCCACTTT
TRBV28,many,-,12,TRBJ2-3,CANSQGTDTQYF,TGTGCCAATTCCCAGGGCACAGATACGCAGTATTTT
TRBV6-2/TRBV6-3,-,TRBD2,16,TRBJ2-1,CASRPWGRGGYNEQFF,TGTGCCAGCAGGCCCTGGGGCCGGGGGGGCTACAATGAGCAGTTCTTC
TRBV7-2,many,-,14,TRBJ1-2,CASSSPTVNYGYTF,TGTGCCAGCAGCTCTCCGACAGTTAACTATGGCTACACCTTC
TRBV19,many,-,15,TRBJ1-5,CASSPNPSGNQPQHF,TGTGCCAGTAGCCCCAACCCCTCGGGCAATCAGCCCCAGCATTTT
TRBV27,-,-,13,TRBJ1-1,CASSPLTAFEAFF,TGTGCCAGCAGTCCCCTTACCGCTTTTGAAGCTTTCTTT
TRBV28,few,-,12,TRBJ2-7,CASSFGYSEQYF,TGTGCCAGCAGTTTTGGGTATAGCGAGCAGTACTTC
TRBV7-9,-,-,14,TRBJ2-5,CASSLAAYQETQYF,TGTGCCAGCAGCTTGGCCGCGTACCAAGAGACCCAGTACTTC
TRBV11-2,-,-,15,TRBJ2-5,CASSLARTHQETQYF,TGTGCCAGCAGCTTAGCCCGGACACACCAAGAGACCCAGTACTTC
TRBV7-9,many,-,12,TRBJ2-7,CASSLVRDEQYF,TGTGCCAGCAGCTTAGTGCGGGACGAGCAGTACTTC
TRBV6-1,-,-,12,TRBJ1-5,CATAVWGGPQHF,TGTGCTACCGCGGTTTGGGGAGGGCCCCAGCATTTT
TRBV6-5,few,-,15,TRBJ2-3,CASSYGREHTDTQYF,TGTGCCAGCAGTTACGGGCGGGAACACACAGATACGCAGTATTTT
TRBV28,many,TRBD2,14,TRBJ2-7,CASSLWLRGREPYF,TGTGCCAGCAGTTTATGGCTCAGAGGGAGGGAGCCGTACTTC
TRBV20-1,many,-,14,TRBJ1-1,CSFYPRRGNTEAFF,TGCAGTTTCTACCCGAGAAGGGGGAACACTGAAGCTTTCTTT
TRBV28,few,TRBD2,16,TRBJ2-3,CASSPKGTRGIDTQYF,TGTGCCAGCAGTCCCAAGGGGACTAGGGGGATAGATACGCAGTATTTT
TRBV6-2/TRBV6-3,-,-,14,TRBJ2-7,CASSYSTSSYEQYF,TGTGCCAGCAGTTACTCTACGAGCTCCTACGAGCAGTACTTC
TRBV13,many,-,15,TRBJ1-6,CASSLKDQGRSPLHF,TGTGCCAGCAGCCTAAAAGACCAAGGAAGGTCACCCCTCCACTTT
TRBV20-1,medium-sized,TRBD1,15,TRBJ2-3,CSAPQGQGIADTQYF,TGCAGTGCTCCCCAGGGACAGGGGATAGCAGATACGCAGTATTTT
TRBV5-6,-,TRBD2,14,TRBJ2-7,CASSLAGGSYEQYF,TGTGCCAGCAGCTTGGCCGGGGGGTCCTACGAGCAGTACTTC
TRBV6-6,few,TRBD1,14,TRBJ1-1,CASTLQGASTEAFF,TGTGCCAGCACCCTACAGGGGGCATCCACTGAAGCTTTCTTT
TRBV10-3,-,-,14,TRBJ2-3,CAINPAGHGDTQYF,TGTGCCATCAACCCAGCGGGCCATGGGGATACGCAGTATTTT
TRBV28,few,TRBD2,12,TRBJ2-7,CASGSGAYEQYF,TGTGCCAGCGGGAGCGGGGCCTACGAGCAGTACTTC
TRBV5-8,many,TRBD1,16,TRBJ2-3,CASSLRTGGSTDTQYF,TGTGCCAGCAGCCTACGGACAGGGGGCTCTACCGACACGCAGTATTTT
TRBV6-1,few,-,15,TRBJ2-1,CASSPGTLEDNEQFF,TGTGCCAGCAGCCCCGGGACACTTGAAGACAATGAGCAGTTCTTC
TRBV18,many,-,17,TRBJ2-1,CASSPTLASAGVNEQFF,TGTGCCAGCTCACCAACCCTTGCTAGCGCGGGTGTTAATGAGCAGTTCTTC
TRBV29-1,-,-,14,TRBJ2-1,CSVEAPNRSNEQFF,TGCAGCGTTGAAGCTCCCAACCGGAGCAATGAGCAGTTCTTC
TRBV11-2,-,-,13,TRBJ2-1,CASSPGSYNEQFF,TGTGCCAGCAGCCCAGGCTCCTACAATGAGCAGTTCTTC
TRBV10-3,many,-,14,TRBJ1-1,CAISKQGLNTEAFF,TGTGCCATCAGCAAACAGGGCCTGAACACTGAAGCTTTCTTT
TRBV18,-,-,16,TRBJ1-5,CASSPGGPNSNQPQHF,TGTGCCAGCTCACCAGGAGGTCCCAATAGCAATCAGCCCCAGCATTTT